This record looks at one T cell receptor (beta chain) sequence and its context. Its target is unknown. Trimming cost V 3 bases and J 2 bases, with 11 bases left between them. The CDR3 is 14 residues long. Germline loops: CDR1 SGHRS, CDR2 YFSETQ. TCRdb's copy holds only in-frame clones and misses some; the assay was immunoSEQ multiplex PCR. The table shows 950,000 to 1,200,000 clones, with approximately 77% occurring only once. The sample belongs to a study of shared clonotypes between healthy human individuals. Study-wide background: There were three CD4 naive, three CD4 memory, two CD8 naive and one CD8 memory plates per donor. Study-level results: Non-shared clonotypes showed lower generation probabilities than clonotypes common to all four donors.

Sequencing was done on a sample of memory CD4+ T cells from PBMCs. As for subset: CD45RA-negative fraction. This sequence was found in a man aged 18-30 years in good health. Some clones in this sample may be carry-over from other donors' samples. The chain carries TRBV5-1 and TRBJ2-5, with D possibly being TRBD2 (6 bases). CDR3 in amino acids: CASSSTGDQETQYF. The CDR3 region has the DNA TGCGCCAGCAGCTCGACGGGGGATCAAGAGACCCAGTACTTC.